This TCR beta chain was identified during a study of cytomegalovirus exposure and HLA in healthy donors. 13 Jbeta primers and 60 Vbeta primers were used for the PCR. Method: immunoSEQ multiplex PCR; TCRdb's copy keeps in-frame clones and lacks some. The sample holds some 190,000 clones, about 90% seen once. The J segment lost 5 bases and the V segment lost 2 bases, leaving 8 bases of the junction unmatched. Germline CDR1 is GTSNPN and CDR2 is SVGIG (reference sequence). This CDR3 region has 15 residues. The sample was PBMCs. This receptor was obtained from a boy younger than 10 in good health and CMV-seronegative. V is TRBV30 and J is TRBJ1-4, with TRBD1 identical over 7 bases. The CDR3 nucleotides read TGTGCCTGGAGTTCGGTCGGGACAGTGAATGAAAAACTGTTTTTT. It encodes CAWSSVGTVNEKLFF.